This T cell receptor (beta chain) is from a study of vaccination effects on CD4 cells after COVID-19. TCRdb keeps only in-frame clones here, not all; method: immunoSEQ multiplex PCR. The table has tens of thousands of clones, around 66% seen once. Ahead of sequencing, the ViraFEST assay grew antigen-specific CD4+ T cells using viral peptide pools. When nine to ten days of culture had elapsed, CD4+ T cells were isolated. Vaccine recipients lacked prior SARS-CoV-2 infection and had negative nucleocapsid antibodies. PBMC cultures contained some 2.1 million cells per well, about 10 IU/ml IL-2 and roughly 9.4 ug/ml peptides. Days 3 and 7 saw half the medium replaced with IL-2 medium. Whole-study results and caveats: After vaccination of healthy people, only 1 of 255 vaccine-induced clones cross-reacted with common cold coronaviruses.

In regard to this clone: The antigen is not known.

The material sequenced was CD4+ T cells from PBMCs cultured with HCoV-229E spike peptides, taken before COVID-19 vaccination. This TCR derives from a human donor who received a COVID-19 vaccine.

CDR3 region: CASSQEKVPGNTIYF. The CDR3 bases are TGTGCCAGCTCACAAGAAAAGGTACCTGGAAACACCATATATTTT. V is TRBV18 and J is TRBJ1-3; no definite D call. In germline, CDR1 is KGHSH, CDR2 LQKENI. The CDR3 is made up of 15 amino acids. V lost 4 bases and J lost 2, with 12 bases in between.